This T cell receptor (beta chain) was sequenced for a study of blood T cell repertoires in COVID-19. Study-level background: Some COVID-19 samples were acute and others convalescent; all came from the United States, Italy and Spain.

This clone has only one observation. Authors' processing steps: Amplification with reference gene primers provided the estimates of nucleated cell counts. Profiled with immunoSEQ multiplex PCR; TCRdb holds only in-frame clones, not every one. The V and J calls and the clone size are those of that table, but D and trimming were determined from the DNA. The repertoire holds 200,000 to 300,000 clones, with 70% to 85% as singletons. Sequenced: peripheral blood. The sequence came from a man between 40 and 49 years old who had recovered from COVID-19.

CDR3 in DNA: TGTGCCAGCAGCTCCCTAGCGGGGGCATCCTACGAGCAGTACTTC. Translation gives CASSSLAGASYEQYF. The gene calls are TRBV7-8 and TRBJ2-7, with TRBD2 matching 10 bases. Germline CDR1 is SGHVS and CDR2 is FQNEAQ. The ends lost 4 bases at V and 1 base at J; junction bases unmatched: 4. The CDR3 loop spans 15 amino acids. Full variable domain (remainder filled in from reference TRBV7-8 and TRBJ2-7): GAGVSQSPRYKVAKRGQDVALRCDPISGHVSLFWYQQALGQGPEFLTYFQNEAQLDKSGLPSDRFFAERPEGSVSTLKIQRTQQEDSAVYLCASSSLAGASYEQYFGPGTRLTVT.